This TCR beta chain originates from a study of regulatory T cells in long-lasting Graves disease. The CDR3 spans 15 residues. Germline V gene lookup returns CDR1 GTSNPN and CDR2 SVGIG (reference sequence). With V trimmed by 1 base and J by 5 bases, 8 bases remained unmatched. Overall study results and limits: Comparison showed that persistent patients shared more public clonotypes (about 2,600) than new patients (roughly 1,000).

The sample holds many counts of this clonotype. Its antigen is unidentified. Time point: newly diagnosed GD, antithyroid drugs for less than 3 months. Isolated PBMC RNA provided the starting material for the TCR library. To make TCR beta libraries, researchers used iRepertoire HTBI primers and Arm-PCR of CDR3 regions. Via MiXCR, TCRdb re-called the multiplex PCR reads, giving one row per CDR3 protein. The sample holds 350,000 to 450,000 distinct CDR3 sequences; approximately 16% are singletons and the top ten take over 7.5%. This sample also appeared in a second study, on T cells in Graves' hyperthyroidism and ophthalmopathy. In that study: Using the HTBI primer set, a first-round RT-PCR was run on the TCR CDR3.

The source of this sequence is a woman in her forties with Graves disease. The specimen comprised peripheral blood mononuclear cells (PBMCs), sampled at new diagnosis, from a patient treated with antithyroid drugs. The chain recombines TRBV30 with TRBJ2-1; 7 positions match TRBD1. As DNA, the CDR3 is TGTGCCTGGAGTGACGACAGGGATTTAAACAATGAGCAGTTCTTC. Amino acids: CAWSDDRDLNNEQFF.